Listed here are 16 T cell receptor beta chains from one sample, sequenced in a study of identical twins. MiXCR, run by TCRdb on the 5' RACE reads, gives a single entry per CDR3 protein. Among 1.5 million to 2 million distinct CDR3 sequences listed, under 35% were seen once. The sequenced sample was cord blood. These TCRs come from a newborn girl in good health.

The chain employs TRBV20-1 and TRBJ2-5; 7 nucleotides match TRBD2. This CDR3 is built from 12 residues. Germline V gene data show CDR1 as DFQATT and CDR2 as SNEGSKA (reference sequence). Trimming cost V 1 base and J 12 bases; bases outside gene matches: 8. In DNA, the CDR3 is TGCAGTGCTAGAGTCGACCGGGAGGTGGAGTACTTC. This gives the protein CSARVDREVEYF.

The chain joins TRBV10-3 to TRBJ1-1; 9 nucleotides agree with TRBD1. With V trimmed by 6 bases and J by 6 bases, 5 bases remained unmatched. The V gene's germline CDR1 is ENHRY and CDR2 SYGVKD. This CDR3 has 13 residues. CDR3 sequence (DNA): TGTGCCATCAGCACAGACAGGGGGGCTGAAGCTTTCTTT. It specifies CAISTDRGAEAFF.

This clonotype was seen a handful of times. This sequence joins TRBV7-2 and TRBJ1-4; the D gene is possibly TRBD1 (5 bases). The V gene's germline CDR1 is SGHTA and CDR2 FQGNSA. V was shortened by 5 bases and J by 8 bases, with 18 bases between the two germline ends. There are 15 residues in the CDR3. The CDR3 region is CASSPLGVGGEKLFF. CDR3 nucleotides: TGTGCCAGCAGCCCTTTGGGGGTGGGAGGAGAAAAACTGTTTTTT.

This clonotype was seen only a few times. The rearrangement uses TRBV27 and TRBJ1-5, with D maybe TRBD1 (5 bases). This CDR3 comprises 13 residues. From germline, CDR1 is MNHEY and CDR2 SMNVEV (reference sequence). Trimming left V 7 bases short and J 5 bases short, with 12 bases between. The CDR3 DNA is TGTGCCAGCATTTACTTGGGGCATCAGCCCCAGCATTTT. This encodes CASIYLGHQPQHF.

This rearrangement joins TRBV5-1 to TRBJ2-7; maybe TRBD2 (6 bases). This CDR3 has 15 amino acids. Trimming shortened V by 6 bases and J by 7 bases, and 23 bases separated the two germline ends. Looked up from germline, CDR1 is SGHRS and CDR2 is YFSETQ. CDR3 coding DNA: TGCGCCAGCATGGAGCGCGGGATCTCCTACAATGAGCAGTACTTC. This codes for CASMERGISYNEQYF.

The CDR3, as DNA: TGTGCCAGCAGTTTCAATTACGGAAACACTGAAGCTTTCTTT. It specifies CASSFNYGNTEAFF. The V gene is TRBV27, the J gene TRBJ1-1; the D is unclear. Trimming cost V 3 bases and J 2 bases, with 10 bases left between them. The germline CDR1 and CDR2 sequences are MNHEY and SMNVEV (reference sequence). CDR3 length: 14 residues.

The chain uses TRBV27 and TRBJ2-3; 9 nucleotides align to TRBD1. The germline V gene has CDR1 MNHEY and CDR2 SMNVEV (reference sequence). The CDR3 is 15 residues long. J lost 4 bases, V lost 5 bases, and 7 bases had no gene match. The CDR3 here is CASSPGTGSADTQYF. The CDR3 nucleotides read TGTGCCAGCAGTCCAGGGACAGGGAGCGCAGATACGCAGTATTTT.

This clonotype was seen only a few times. V and J are TRBV18 and TRBJ2-3; possible D gene TRBD2, 5 bases. Trimming removed 3 bases at V and 5 bases at J, with 12 bases between. The CDR3 contains 14 residues. Germline CDR1 KGHSH, CDR2 LQKENI. CDR3 DNA sequence: TGTGCCAGCTCACCTAGCGCGTTAGAAGATACGCAGTATTTT. This codes for CASSPSALEDTQYF. Using reference TRBV18 and TRBJ2-3 for the parts outside the CDR3, the full variable domain is NAGVMQNPRHLVRRRGQEARLRCSPMKGHSHVYWYRQLPEEGLKFMVYLQKENIIDESGMPKERFSAEFPKEGPSILRIQQVVRGDSAAYFCASSPSALEDTQYFGPGTRLTVL.

This clonotype was counted at least ten times. The chain has TRBV27 and TRBJ1-2; unclear D gene. CDR1 and CDR2 from the germline V gene are MNHEY and SMNVEV (reference sequence). The ends were cut back, 2 bases at V and 3 bases at J, with 7 bases in the middle. The CDR3 runs to 13 residues. The CDR3 bases are TGTGCCAGCAGTTTACAGAAAGACTATGGCTACACCTTC. Translated, it gives CASSLQKDYGYTF.

V and J are TRBV7-8 and TRBJ2-4; tentatively, D is TRBD1 (5 bases). The better agreement between TRBJ2-7 and the DNA end casts doubt on the J call. CDR1 and CDR2 from the germline V gene are SGHVS and FQNEAQ. This CDR3 has 16 residues. The CDR3 here is CASSPRLVAGSYEQYF. The CDR3 DNA is TGTGCCAGCAGCCCTAGGCTTGTTGCAGGGTCCTACGAGCAGTACTTC.

The chain is built from TRBV13 and TRBJ2-3, with 9 bases fitting TRBD2. In germline, CDR1 is PRHDT, CDR2 FYEKMQ (reference sequence). Trimming at V came to 5 bases and at J to 3 bases, leaving 12 bases not matched to a gene. The CDR3 covers 17 residues. CDR3 residues: CASSRVARLAVTDTQYF. Written as DNA, the CDR3 is TGTGCCAGCAGCCGAGTAGCCCGACTAGCGGTGACAGATACGCAGTATTTT.

This chain joins TRBV5-8 and TRBJ1-1; D perhaps matches TRBD1 (5 bases). The CDR3 is 15 amino acids. V lost 2 bases and J lost 2, with 13 bases in between. The germline V gene encodes CDR1 SGHTS and CDR2 YDEGEE. DNA of the CDR3: TGTGCCAGCAGCTTTCTAGGCAGGGATAACACTGAAGCTTTCTTT. Protein sequence: CASSFLGRDNTEAFF. The whole variable domain, remainder taken from reference TRBV5-8 and TRBJ1-1, is EAGVTQSPTHLIKTRGQQATLRCSPISGHTSVYWYQQALGLGLQFLLWYDEGEERNRGNFPPRFSGRQFPNYSSELNVNALELEDSALYLCASSFLGRDNTEAFFGQGTRLTVV.

This clonotype was seen a handful of times. The chain is built from TRBV6-1 and TRBJ1-1, with TRBD1 matching over 8 bases. With 4 bases clipped from V and 11 bases from J, the junction kept 9 bases outside the gene matches. The CDR3 sequence is 13 residues long. From germline, CDR1 is MNHNS and CDR2 SASEGT. CDR3 coding DNA: TGTGCCAGCAGTGCAAACCCCCAGGGGGCGGCTTTCTTT. This sequence encodes CASSANPQGAAFF.

This clonotype has more than one count but fewer than ten. The V and J genes are TRBV27 and TRBJ1-5; the match to TRBD1 covers 10 bases. The CDR3 consists of 15 residues. With 3 bases clipped from V and 7 bases from J, the junction kept 6 bases outside the gene matches. Germline V CDR1 and CDR2: MNHEY, SMNVEV (reference sequence). The CDR3: CASSFSTGGGQPQHF. DNA of the CDR3: TGTGCCAGCAGTTTCTCGACAGGGGGCGGGCAGCCCCAGCATTTT.

The rearrangement joins TRBV28 to TRBJ2-1; TRBD2 matches 11 bases. The assigned J gene may be wrong: the sequence end matches TRBJ2-7 better. Germline values: CDR1 MDHEN, CDR2 SYDVKM. The CDR3 is 16 amino acids. CDR3 sequence: CASSSSGRNLYNEQYF. The CDR3, as DNA: TGTGCCAGCAGCTCTAGCGGGAGGAATCTCTACAATGAGCAGTACTTC.

A few counts support this clonotype. The chain uses TRBV7-9 and TRBJ2-1; TRBD1 aligns across 7 bases. From germline, CDR1 is SEHNR and CDR2 FQNEAQ (reference sequence). This CDR3 contains 18 residues. Trimming at V came to 0 bases and at J to 7 bases, leaving 15 bases not matched to a gene. The CDR3 nucleotides read TGTGCCAGCAGCTTAGCGGGGCACCGGGACAGTCGTGGGAATGAGCAGTTCTTC. Translated, it gives CASSLAGHRDSRGNEQFF.